Following are 16 T cell receptor beta chains from one sample sequenced in a study of post-analysis software for immune sequencing data. General observations from the study: Among roughly 5 TRBV segments more frequent in patients than controls were TRBV5-6, TRBV5-1 and TRBV20-1.

These receptors lack a known antigen. TCR beta cDNA libraries included unique molecular identifiers. MiXCR, applied by TCRdb to the PCR reads, yields one record per CDR3 protein. In the table there are roughly 800,000 distinct CDR3 sequences, 53% of which are singletons. Material for sequencing was blood. The receptors stem from a girl aged 10 to 17 with multiple sclerosis.

This clonotype came up a few times. The rearrangement links TRBV29-1 to TRBJ1-2; TRBD1 might be the D (6 bases). Germline loops: CDR1 SQVTM, CDR2 ANQGSEA. V was shortened by 6 bases and J by 2 bases, with 10 bases between the two germline ends. The CDR3 contains 12 residues. As DNA, the CDR3 is TGCAGCGTCGCGGGACAAAACTATGGCTACACCTTC. This encodes CSVAGQNYGYTF.

The chain employs TRBV7-2 and TRBJ1-1, with D perhaps matching TRBD1 (5 bases). With 2 bases removed from V and 0 bases from J, the gap between germline ends came to 10 bases. This CDR3 is built from 15 residues. Germline values: CDR1 SGHTA, CDR2 FQGNSA. CDR3 region: CASSLQGPLNTEAFF. The CDR3 DNA is TGTGCCAGCAGCTTACAGGGCCCCCTGAACACTGAAGCTTTCTTT.

The table lists this clonotype with a few counts. The rearrangement joins TRBV10-3 to TRBJ2-7, with 7 bases lining up with TRBD2. CDR3 length equals 15 residues. Trimming took 7 bases from V and 0 from J; bases not matched to a gene: 9. The germline V gene has CDR1 ENHRY and CDR2 SYGVKD. CDR3 bases: TGTGCCATCAATTCTAGCGGCTCTAGCTCCTACGAGCAGTACTTC. As protein: CAINSSGSSSYEQYF.

V gene TRBV7-9 combines with J gene TRBJ2-5, with no clear D. The J call may be incorrect, as the DNA end agrees better with TRBJ2-7. The CDR3 is made up of 14 amino acids. Germline V gene lookup returns CDR1 SEHNR and CDR2 FQNEAQ (reference sequence). The CDR3 protein is CASSLVPFGYEQYF. CDR3 bases: TGTGCCAGCAGCTTAGTACCTTTCGGATACGAGCAGTACTTC.

This clonotype has just a few counts. This sequence joins TRBV29-1 and TRBJ2-4, with TRBD2 identical over 12 bases. The end of the DNA fits TRBJ2-7 better, so the J call may be wrong. The CDR3 covers 13 residues. Germline CDR1 is SQVTM and CDR2 is ANQGSEA. The CDR3 here is CSVDLAGGLEQYF. CDR3 DNA: TGCAGCGTTGACCTAGCGGGGGGGCTCGAGCAGTACTTC.

This clonotype was counted only a few times. The chain joins TRBV5-1 to TRBJ2-7, with 9 bases matching TRBD1. Germline V gene sequence: CDR1 SGHRS, CDR2 YFSETQ. V trimming: 7 bases; J trimming: 6 bases; junction bases outside the gene matches: 8. CDR3 length equals 13 residues. Written as DNA, the CDR3 is TGCGCCAGCGCGGGGGAGACAGGGGGCGAGCAGTACTTC. Its protein product is CASAGETGGEQYF.

This clonotype was counted only a few times. The chain employs TRBV29-1 and TRBJ2-7; 10 nucleotides agree with TRBD1. The CDR3 runs to 14 residues. V was clipped by 3 bases and J by 4 bases; unmatched bases: 6. Germline V gives CDR1 SQVTM, CDR2 ANQGSEA. As DNA, the CDR3 is TGCAGCGTTGAGGATCGGGACAGGGGATACGAGCAGTACTTC. It translates to CSVEDRDRGYEQYF.

V is TRBV20-1 and J is TRBJ2-5; 13 bases align to TRBD2. Unmatched junction bases numbered 7, after V lost 4 bases and J lost 5 bases. The CDR3 totals 15 residues. CDR1 and CDR2 from the germline V gene are DFQATT and SNEGSKA (reference sequence). CDR3: CSAMEGTSGKETQYF. The DNA of the CDR3 is TGCAGTGCTATGGAGGGGACTAGCGGGAAGGAGACCCAGTACTTC.

In this sample, this clonotype turned up a few times. J is TRBJ1-2 and V is TRBV6-5; 8 bases line up with TRBD1. With 2 bases clipped from V and 1 base from J, the junction kept 6 bases outside the gene matches. There are 16 residues in the CDR3. Looked up from germline, CDR1 is MNHEY and CDR2 is SVGAGI. CDR3 protein: CASSYRTGQLNYGYTF. DNA for the CDR3: TGTGCCAGCAGTTACAGGACAGGGCAACTTAACTATGGCTACACCTTC.

J is TRBJ2-4 and V is TRBV29-1; TRBD1 might be the D (5 bases). The DNA end favors TRBJ2-7, so the J call may be wrong. Germline loops: CDR1 SQVTM, CDR2 ANQGSEA. The CDR3 totals 14 residues. The CDR3 loop reads CSVGPGLSPYEQYF. CDR3 nucleotide sequence: TGCAGCGTCGGCCCAGGGCTCAGCCCCTACGAGCAGTACTTC.

This clonotype was seen a handful of times. V is TRBV28 and J is TRBJ1-2, with 9 bases identical to TRBD1. V lost 6 bases and J lost 1; bases outside the gene matches: 6. The CDR3 covers 15 residues. In germline, CDR1 is MDHEN, CDR2 SYDVKM. The CDR3 nucleotides are TGTGCCAGCAGCCCCGGGACAGGGAATAACTATGGCTACACCTTC. Amino acids: CASSPGTGNNYGYTF.

This sequence joins TRBV29-1 and TRBJ2-4; the match to TRBD1 covers 9 bases. The closer fit of TRBJ2-7 to the DNA end suggests the J call may be wrong. This CDR3 region has 13 residues. Germline CDR1 and CDR2: SQVTM and ANQGSEA. The CDR3 loop is CSGKQDRGGEQYF. The DNA for the CDR3 is TGCAGCGGGAAACAGGACAGGGGCGGCGAGCAGTACTTC.

This clonotype was detected only a few times. The chain recombines TRBV18 with TRBJ2-1; D is tentatively TRBD1 or TRBD2 (5 bases each). The V end was cut by 6 bases, the J end by 3 bases, with 18 bases between. CDR3 size: 16 residues. Germline-derived CDR1 and CDR2 are KGHSH and LQKENI. The CDR3 sequence: CASSQRRGADYNEQFF. CDR3 nucleotides: TGTGCCAGCTCTCAACGAAGAGGGGCGGACTACAATGAGCAGTTCTTC. The full variable domain, with the rest looked up from reference TRBV18 and TRBJ2-1, is NAGVMQNPRHLVRRRGQEARLRCSPMKGHSHVYWYRQLPEEGLKFMVYLQKENIIDESGMPKERFSAEFPKEGPSILRIQQVVRGDSAAYFCASSQRRGADYNEQFFGPGTRLTVL.

The CDR3 nucleotides read TGTGCCAGCAGTGAAGCCAGGGGGCGGGCCTATGGCTACACCTTC. Encoded protein: CASSEARGRAYGYTF. The chain uses TRBV6-1 and TRBJ1-2, with TRBD1 identical over 8 bases. In germline, CDR1 is MNHNS, CDR2 SASEGT. V dropped 0 bases and J dropped 4; count of bases not matched to a gene: 4. This CDR3 has 15 residues.

This clonotype has a handful of counts. The V gene is TRBV6-6, the J gene TRBJ2-7; 8 positions match TRBD1. The V and J ends lost 5 bases and 1 base, in that order; junction bases with no gene match: 7. The CDR3 length is 15 residues. Germline CDR1 MNHNY, CDR2 SVGAGI (reference sequence). The CDR3 DNA reads TGTGCCAGCAGTAACCCGGGACAGGAGTCCTACGAGCAGTACTTC. Residues: CASSNPGQESYEQYF.

This chain uses TRBV3-1 with TRBJ1-1, with unresolved D. The CDR3 contains 14 residues. Germline CDR1 LGHDT, CDR2 YNNKEL (reference sequence). Between the trimmed V and J ends, which lost 3 bases and 1 base, there was a span of 9 bases. The CDR3 is CASSHHKQNTEAFF. The CDR3 nucleotides read TGTGCCAGCAGCCACCATAAGCAGAACACTGAAGCTTTCTTT.